This T cell receptor (beta chain) was recorded in a study of OX40 agonist ivuxolimab in advanced cancers. Study-level points and caveats: The authors did not determine the antigen specificity of the expanded peripheral T cells.

Profiling relied on immunoSEQ multiplex PCR, and the TCRdb table lists in-frame clones only, not all of them. The data show about 79,000 clones, 92% seen once. The sample holds a few counts of this clone. The antigen remains unidentified. Per germline, CDR1 MNHEY and CDR2 SVGAGI. This CDR3 has 14 amino acids. J lost 11 bases, V lost 4 bases, and 5 bases had no gene match. This receptor was obtained from an adult with an advanced solid tumor such as melanoma, head and neck, liver or kidney cancer. Sequencing was performed on CD4+ or CD8+ T cells sorted from blood, taken in a trial of the OX40 agonist ivuxolimab. V gene TRBV6-5 combines with J gene TRBJ2-7, with 16 nucleotides matching TRBD2. The CDR3 loop is CASSSGTSGGAEYF. CDR3 in DNA: TGTGCCAGCAGTTCCGGGACTAGCGGGGGGGCGGAGTACTTC.